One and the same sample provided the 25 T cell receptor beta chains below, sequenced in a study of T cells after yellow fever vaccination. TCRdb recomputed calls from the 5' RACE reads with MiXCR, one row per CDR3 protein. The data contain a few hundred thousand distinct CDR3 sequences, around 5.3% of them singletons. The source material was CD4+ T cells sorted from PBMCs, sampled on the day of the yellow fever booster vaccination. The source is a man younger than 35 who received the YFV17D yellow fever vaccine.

CDR3 in amino acids: CASSEQLQETQYF. CDR3 in DNA: TGTGCCAGCAGTGAACAGCTCCAAGAGACCCAGTACTTC. This chain connects TRBV6-5 to TRBJ2-5; D not resolved. CDR3 size: 13 residues. Germline V gene sequence: CDR1 MNHEY, CDR2 SVGAGI. The ends were cut back, 5 bases at V and 1 base at J, with 8 bases in the middle.

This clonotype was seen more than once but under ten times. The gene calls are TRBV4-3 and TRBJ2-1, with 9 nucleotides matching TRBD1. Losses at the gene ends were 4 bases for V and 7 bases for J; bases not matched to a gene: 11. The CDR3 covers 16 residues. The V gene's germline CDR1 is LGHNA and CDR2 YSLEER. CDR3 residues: CASSRDRDRVRNEQFF. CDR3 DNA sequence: TGCGCCAGCAGCCGAGACCGGGACAGGGTCAGGAATGAGCAGTTCTTC.

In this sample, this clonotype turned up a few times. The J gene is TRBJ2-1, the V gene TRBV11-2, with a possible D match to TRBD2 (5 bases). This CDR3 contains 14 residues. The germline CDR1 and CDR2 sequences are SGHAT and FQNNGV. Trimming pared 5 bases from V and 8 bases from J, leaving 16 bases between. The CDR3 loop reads CASSIGLFPDEQFF. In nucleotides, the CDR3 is TGTGCCAGCAGCATTGGACTCTTTCCTGATGAGCAGTTCTTC.

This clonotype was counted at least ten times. Here the CDR3 DNA reads TGCGCCAGCAGCCAAGGTCCAGAGACCCAGTACTTC. Amino acid sequence: CASSQGPETQYF. The V and J genes are TRBV4-3 and TRBJ2-5, with D unclear. CDR1 and CDR2 from the germline V gene are LGHNA and YSLEER. There are 12 residues in the CDR3. V gave up 1 base and J gave up 4 bases, with 4 bases separating them.

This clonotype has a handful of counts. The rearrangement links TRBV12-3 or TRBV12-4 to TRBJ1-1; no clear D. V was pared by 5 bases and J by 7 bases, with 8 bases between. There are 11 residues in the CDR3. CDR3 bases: TGTGCCAGCAGTCTAATCTTTGAAGCTTTCTTT. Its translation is CASSLIFEAFF.

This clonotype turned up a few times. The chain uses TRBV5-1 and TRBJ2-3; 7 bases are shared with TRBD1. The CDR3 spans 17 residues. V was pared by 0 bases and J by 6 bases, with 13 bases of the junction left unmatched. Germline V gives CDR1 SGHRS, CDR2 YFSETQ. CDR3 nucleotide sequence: TGCGCCAGCAGCTTGGGGAACAGGGGTGTCAGTATGGATACGCAGTATTTT. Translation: CASSLGNRGVSMDTQYF.

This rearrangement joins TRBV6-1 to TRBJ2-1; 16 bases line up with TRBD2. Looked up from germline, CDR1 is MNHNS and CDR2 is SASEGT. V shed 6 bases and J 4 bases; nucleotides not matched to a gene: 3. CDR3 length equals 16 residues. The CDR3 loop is CASSGTSGGAYNEQFF. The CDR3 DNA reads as TGTGCCAGCAGCGGGACTAGCGGGGGGGCTTACAATGAGCAGTTCTTC.

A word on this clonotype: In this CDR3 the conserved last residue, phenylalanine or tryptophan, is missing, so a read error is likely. CDR3 DNA: TGTGCCAGCGCGGACGGATATAGCAATCAGCCCCAGCATTCT. Residues: CASADGYSNQPQHS. The chain links TRBV13 to TRBJ1-5; no clear D. CDR1 is PRHDT and CDR2 is FYEKMQ in the germline V gene (reference sequence). The CDR3 has 14 amino acids. V lost 8 bases, J lost 0 bases, and 11 bases lay in between.

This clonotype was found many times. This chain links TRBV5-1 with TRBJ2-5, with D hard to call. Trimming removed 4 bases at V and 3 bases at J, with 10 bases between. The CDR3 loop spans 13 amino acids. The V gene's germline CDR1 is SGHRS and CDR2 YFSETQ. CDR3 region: CASSRQVEETQYF. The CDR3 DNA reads TGCGCCAGCAGCCGCCAGGTGGAAGAGACCCAGTACTTC. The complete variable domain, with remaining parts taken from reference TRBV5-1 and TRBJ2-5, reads KAGVTQTPRYLIKTRGQQVTLSCSPISGHRSVSWYQQTPGQGLQFLFEYFSETQRNKGNFPGRFSGRQFSNSRSEMNVSTLELGDSALYLCASSRQVEETQYFGPGTRLLVL.

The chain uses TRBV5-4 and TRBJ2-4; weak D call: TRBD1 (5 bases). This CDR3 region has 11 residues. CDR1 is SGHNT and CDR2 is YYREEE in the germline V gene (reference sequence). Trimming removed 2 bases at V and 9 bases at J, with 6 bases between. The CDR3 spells CASSFRGIQYF. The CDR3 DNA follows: TGTGCCAGCAGCTTTAGGGGCATTCAGTACTTC. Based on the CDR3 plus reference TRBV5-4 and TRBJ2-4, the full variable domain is ETGVTQSPTHLIKTRGQQVTLRCSSQSGHNTVSWYQQALGQGPQFIFQYYREEENGRGNFPPRFSGLQFPNYSSELNVNALELDDSALYLCASSFRGIQYFGAGTRLSVL.

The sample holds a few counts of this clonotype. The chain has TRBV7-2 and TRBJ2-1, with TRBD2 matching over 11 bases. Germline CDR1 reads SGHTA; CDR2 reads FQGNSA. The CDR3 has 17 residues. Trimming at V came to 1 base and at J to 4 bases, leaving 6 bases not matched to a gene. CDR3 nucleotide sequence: TGTGCCAGCAGCTTAGAAGTAGGGACTAGCGGATACAATGAGCAGTTCTTC. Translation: CASSLEVGTSGYNEQFF.

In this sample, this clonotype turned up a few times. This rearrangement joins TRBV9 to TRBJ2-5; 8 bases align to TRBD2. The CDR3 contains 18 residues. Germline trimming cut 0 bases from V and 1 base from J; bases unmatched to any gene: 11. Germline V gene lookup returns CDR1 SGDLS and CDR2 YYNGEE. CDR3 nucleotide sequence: TGTGCCAGCAGCGTAGCTGCTCTGGCGGGGGGCTTCCAAGAGACCCAGTACTTC. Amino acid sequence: CASSVAALAGGFQETQYF.

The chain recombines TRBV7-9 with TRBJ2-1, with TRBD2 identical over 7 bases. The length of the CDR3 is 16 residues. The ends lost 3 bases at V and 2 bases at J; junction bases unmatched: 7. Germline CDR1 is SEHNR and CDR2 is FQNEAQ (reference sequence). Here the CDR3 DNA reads TGTGCCAGCAGCTTCCCTTCTCGGGAGGCCTACAATGAGCAGTTCTTC. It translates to CASSFPSREAYNEQFF.

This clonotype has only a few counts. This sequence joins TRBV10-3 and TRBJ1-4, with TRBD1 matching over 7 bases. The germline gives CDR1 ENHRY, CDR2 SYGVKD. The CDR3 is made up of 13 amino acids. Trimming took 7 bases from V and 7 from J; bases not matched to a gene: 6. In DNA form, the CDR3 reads TGTGCCATCACGACAGGGCCGGGTGAAAAACTGTTTTTT. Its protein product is CAITTGPGEKLFF.

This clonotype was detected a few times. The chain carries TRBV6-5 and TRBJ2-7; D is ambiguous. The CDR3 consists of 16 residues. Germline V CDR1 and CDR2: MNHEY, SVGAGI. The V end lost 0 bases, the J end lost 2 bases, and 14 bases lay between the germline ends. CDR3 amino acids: CASSYSPLLETYEQYF. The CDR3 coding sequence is TGTGCCAGCAGTTACTCCCCCTTACTGGAAACCTACGAGCAGTACTTC.

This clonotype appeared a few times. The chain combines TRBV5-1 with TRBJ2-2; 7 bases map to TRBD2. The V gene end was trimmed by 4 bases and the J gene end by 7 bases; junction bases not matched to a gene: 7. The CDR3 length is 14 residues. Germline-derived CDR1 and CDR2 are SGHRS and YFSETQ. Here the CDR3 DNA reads TGCGCCAGCAGCCGAGGATCGGGAGGCGGGGAGCTGTTTTTT. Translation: CASSRGSGGGELFF.

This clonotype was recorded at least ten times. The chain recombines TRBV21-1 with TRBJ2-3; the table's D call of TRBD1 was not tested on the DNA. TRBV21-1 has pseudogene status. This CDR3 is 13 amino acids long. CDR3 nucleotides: TGTGCCAGCCTAGGGACACGCACAGATACGCAGTATTTT. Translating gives CASLGTRTDTQYF.

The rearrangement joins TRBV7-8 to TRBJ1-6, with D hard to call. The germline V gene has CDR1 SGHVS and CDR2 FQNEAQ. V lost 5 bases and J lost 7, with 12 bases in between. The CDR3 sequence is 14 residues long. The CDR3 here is CASSGRSINSPLHF. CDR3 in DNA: TGTGCCAGCAGCGGCAGGTCGATAAATTCACCCCTCCACTTT.

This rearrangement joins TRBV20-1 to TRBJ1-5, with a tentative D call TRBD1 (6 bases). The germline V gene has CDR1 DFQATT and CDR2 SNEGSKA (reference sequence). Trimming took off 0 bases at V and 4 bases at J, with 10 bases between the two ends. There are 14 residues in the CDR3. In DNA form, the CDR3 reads TGCAGTGCTAGAGAGCAGGGGTGGAATCAGCCCCAGCATTTT. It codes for CSAREQGWNQPQHF.

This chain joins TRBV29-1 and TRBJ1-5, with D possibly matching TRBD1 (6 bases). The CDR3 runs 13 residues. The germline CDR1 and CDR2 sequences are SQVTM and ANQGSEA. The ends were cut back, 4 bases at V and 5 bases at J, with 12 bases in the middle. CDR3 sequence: CSVGQGLYQPQHF. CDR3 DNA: TGCAGCGTTGGTCAGGGGCTGTATCAGCCCCAGCATTTT.

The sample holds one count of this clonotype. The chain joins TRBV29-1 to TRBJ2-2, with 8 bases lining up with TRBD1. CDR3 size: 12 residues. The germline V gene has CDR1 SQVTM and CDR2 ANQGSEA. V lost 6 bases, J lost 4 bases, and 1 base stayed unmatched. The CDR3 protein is CSVGQVTGELFF. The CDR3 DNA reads TGCAGCGTGGGACAGGTCACCGGGGAGCTGTTTTTT.

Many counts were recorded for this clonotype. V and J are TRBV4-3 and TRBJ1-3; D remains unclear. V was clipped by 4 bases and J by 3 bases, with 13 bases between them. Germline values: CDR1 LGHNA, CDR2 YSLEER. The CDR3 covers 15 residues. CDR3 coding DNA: TGCGCCAGCAGCCTTGCGGAGGGCGGTGGAAACACCATATATTTT. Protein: CASSLAEGGGNTIYF.

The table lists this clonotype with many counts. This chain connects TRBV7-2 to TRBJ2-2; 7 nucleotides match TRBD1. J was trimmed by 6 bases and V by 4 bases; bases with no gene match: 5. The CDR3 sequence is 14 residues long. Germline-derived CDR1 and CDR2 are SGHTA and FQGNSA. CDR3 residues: CASSYYQGAGELFF. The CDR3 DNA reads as TGTGCCAGCAGCTACTACCAGGGGGCCGGGGAGCTGTTTTTT.

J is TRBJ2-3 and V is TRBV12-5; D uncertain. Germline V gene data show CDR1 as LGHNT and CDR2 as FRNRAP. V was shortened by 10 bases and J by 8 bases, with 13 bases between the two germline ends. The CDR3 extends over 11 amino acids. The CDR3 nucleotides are TGTGCTACCCGACCCGGTGGTACGCAGTATTTT. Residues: CATRPGGTQYF.

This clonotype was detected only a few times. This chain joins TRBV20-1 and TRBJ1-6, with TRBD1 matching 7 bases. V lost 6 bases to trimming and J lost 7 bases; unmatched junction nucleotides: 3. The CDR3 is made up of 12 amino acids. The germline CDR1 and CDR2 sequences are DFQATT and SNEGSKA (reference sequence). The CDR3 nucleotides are TGCAGTGCCCAGGGGGAGAATTCACCCCTCCACTTT. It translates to CSAQGENSPLHF.